This passage covers 21 T cell receptor beta chains from one sample sequenced in a study of T cells after posttransplantation cyclophosphamide. Sequenced by immunoSEQ multiplex PCR; TCRdb stores in-frame clones only, minus some. This sample has fewer than 35,000 clones, each found more than once. The sample comprised PBMCs. The receptors were sampled from a woman aged 25 to 45 in good health and a related stem cell transplant donor.

This clone has at least ten counts. This rearrangement joins TRBV19 to TRBJ2-7, with D unresolved. The germline V gene encodes CDR1 LNHDA and CDR2 SQIVND (reference sequence). With 5 bases removed from V and 2 bases from J, the gap between germline ends came to 10 bases. The CDR3 runs 13 residues. The CDR3 reads CASSEGFPYEQYF. The CDR3 DNA follows: TGTGCCAGTAGTGAAGGGTTCCCCTACGAGCAGTACTTC.

This clone came up many times. The chain recombines TRBV4-2 with TRBJ2-1; tentative D call: TRBD2 (8 bases). Between the trimmed V and J ends, which lost 0 bases and 7 bases, there was a span of 22 bases. The germline gives CDR1 LGHNA, CDR2 YNFKEQ. This CDR3 comprises 18 residues. For the CDR3, the DNA is TGTGCCAGCAGCCAAGATAGGGGAGCGGGGGCAGGGGGGAATGAGCAGTTCTTC. It is translated as CASSQDRGAGAGGNEQFF.

This clone was seen more than once but under ten times. This chain connects TRBV5-1 to TRBJ2-5; TRBD2 matches at 7 bases. From germline, CDR1 is SGHRS and CDR2 YFSETQ. The CDR3 is 16 residues long. With V trimmed by 0 bases and J by 4 bases, 9 bases remained unmatched. The CDR3 sequence: CASSLEVGGSSETQYF. In DNA form, the CDR3 reads TGCGCCAGCAGCTTGGAGGTCGGGGGGTCTTCAGAGACCCAGTACTTC.

This clone was detected ten times or more. The V gene is TRBV28, the J gene TRBJ1-6; TRBD1 is a possible D gene (5 bases). The CDR3 runs 14 residues. Germline V gives CDR1 MDHEN, CDR2 SYDVKM. V lost 10 bases, J lost 9 bases, and 19 bases lay in between. The CDR3: CATRHRGSGSPLHF. The CDR3 region has the DNA TGTGCCACCAGACATCGGGGGAGCGGTTCACCCCTCCACTTT.

This clone was seen at least ten times. V and J are TRBV6-1 and TRBJ1-1, with a weak D call TRBD1 (5 bases). The length of the CDR3 is 15 residues. The germline CDR1 and CDR2 sequences are MNHNS and SASEGT. V was shortened by 1 base and J by 0 bases, with 9 bases between the two germline ends. The CDR3 DNA sequence: TGTGCCAGCAGTGAAGGCAGGGCCTTGAACACTGAAGCTTTCTTT. Translation gives CASSEGRALNTEAFF.

This clone has just a few counts. V usage is TRBV5-6 and J usage is TRBJ2-1; D is perhaps TRBD1 (5 bases). Per the germline V gene, CDR1 is SGHDT and CDR2 is YYEEEE. Trimming stripped 1 base from V and 1 base from J, with 18 bases between. The CDR3 extends over 18 amino acids. Here the CDR3 DNA reads TGTGCCAGCAGCTTGTTCGCCCAGCCAGGGCGATCCTACAATGAGCAGTTCTTC. It is translated as CASSLFAQPGRSYNEQFF.

The V gene is TRBV12-3 or TRBV12-4, the J gene TRBJ1-1; possibly TRBD1 for D (6 bases). The V end lost 6 bases, the J end lost 4 bases, and 18 bases lay between the germline ends. The CDR3 contains 15 residues. DNA for the CDR3: TGTGCCAGCAGCCGGGGGGGGGCAGGGCGCACTGAAGCTTTCTTT. Translating it yields CASSRGGAGRTEAFF.

This clone is judged medium-sized. V and J are TRBV6-1 and TRBJ2-1, with 9 bases that match TRBD1. Trimming at V came to 3 bases and at J to 4 bases, leaving 4 bases not matched to a gene. Looked up from germline, CDR1 is MNHNS and CDR2 is SASEGT. The CDR3 runs to 15 residues. The chain's CDR3 is CASSEGQGEYNEQFF. In DNA, the CDR3 is TGTGCCAGCAGTGAGGGACAGGGCGAATACAATGAGCAGTTCTTC.

Many counts were recorded for this clone. The genes are TRBV11-2 and TRBJ1-2; D is possibly TRBD1 (6 bases). Trimming pared 4 bases from V and 4 bases from J, leaving 13 bases between. The CDR3 consists of 14 residues. CDR1 is SGHAT and CDR2 is FQNNGV in the germline V gene. Written as DNA, the CDR3 is TGTGCCAGCAGCTCCGTCCAGGGGCTCTATGGCTACACCTTC. Encoded protein: CASSSVQGLYGYTF.

This clone was detected many times. This sequence joins TRBV14 and TRBJ2-5; tentative D call: TRBD2 (6 bases). Germline V CDR1 and CDR2: SGHDN, FVKESK. The CDR3 runs 15 residues. V dropped 3 bases and J dropped 2 bases, with 13 bases sitting between them. CDR3 coding DNA: TGTGCCAGCAGCCAGACGGATGGGGGGCAAGAGACCCAGTACTTC. This codes for CASSQTDGGQETQYF.

This clone was detected a few times. The J gene is TRBJ2-1, the V gene TRBV6-6; tentatively, D is TRBD2 (5 bases). This CDR3 has 16 residues. The V gene's germline CDR1 is MNHNY and CDR2 SVGAGI (reference sequence). The V end was cut by 2 bases, the J end by 6 bases, with 17 bases between. CDR3 sequence (DNA): TGTGCCAGCAGTTACCCAGAGAATAAGAGGGTCAATGAGCAGTTCTTC. Protein product: CASSYPENKRVNEQFF.

This clone was seen at least ten times. The chain joins TRBV7-6 to TRBJ1-1; D perhaps matches TRBD1 (5 bases). Germline CDR1 is SGHVS and CDR2 is FNYEAQ. This CDR3 is built from 17 residues. Trimming left V 5 bases short and J 1 base short, with 20 bases between. The CDR3 nucleotides are TGTGCCAGCAGCCCCCGGATGTGGGGGACTAAGAACACTGAAGCTTTCTTT. Translation gives CASSPRMWGTKNTEAFF. Complete variable domain (other parts from reference TRBV7-6 and TRBJ1-1): GAGVSQSPRYKVTKRGQDVALRCDPISGHVSLYWYRQALGQGPEFLTYFNYEAQQDKSGLPNDRFSAERPEGSISTLTIQRTEQRDSAMYRCASSPRMWGTKNTEAFFGQGTRLTVV.

J is TRBJ1-2 and V is TRBV9; TRBD1 is a possible D gene (6 bases). Germline CDR1 SGDLS, CDR2 YYNGEE. V lost 4 bases to trimming and J lost 8 bases, with 12 bases between them. The CDR3 sequence is 12 residues long. CDR3 coding DNA: TGTGCCAGCAGCTCGTACAGGGAGGGCTACACCTTC. The encoded protein is CASSSYREGYTF.

This clone was picked up many times. V usage is TRBV6-5 and J usage is TRBJ2-7; 11 nucleotides match TRBD1. The CDR3 loop spans 15 amino acids. V was pared by 2 bases and J by 3 bases, with 3 bases of the junction left unmatched. Germline V gene lookup returns CDR1 MNHEY and CDR2 SVGAGI. DNA for the CDR3: TGTGCCAGCAGTTACCGGACAGGGGGCCACTACGAGCAGTACTTC. It yields the protein CASSYRTGGHYEQYF.

This chain uses TRBV9 with TRBJ2-3; 9 nucleotides align to TRBD2. After removal of 2 bases from V and 6 bases from J, the junction contained 4 bases not matched to a gene. The CDR3 sequence is 14 residues long. The germline V gene encodes CDR1 SGDLS and CDR2 YYNGEE. As DNA, the CDR3 is TGTGCCAGCAGCGTGGCGGGGGGGCTCGATACGCAGTATTTT. Its translation: CASSVAGGLDTQYF.

The V gene is TRBV20-1, the J gene TRBJ2-5; 8 bases are a match to TRBD1. This CDR3 region has 11 residues. J was trimmed by 6 bases and V by 5 bases; bases with no gene match: 2. The germline V gene encodes CDR1 DFQATT and CDR2 SNEGSKA (reference sequence). Written as DNA, the CDR3 is TGCAGTGCTCGGGACAGGCAGACCCAGTACTTC. It encodes CSARDRQTQYF.

This clone showed up many times. The chain carries TRBV18 and TRBJ1-6, with a possible D match to TRBD1 (6 bases). This CDR3 region has 17 residues. The germline V gene encodes CDR1 KGHSH and CDR2 LQKENI. V was shortened by 3 bases and J by 5 bases, with 17 bases between the two germline ends. CDR3 loop: CASSPYPVQGNNSPLHF. CDR3 sequence (DNA): TGTGCCAGCTCACCGTACCCCGTACAGGGAAATAATTCACCCCTCCACTTT.

There are many counts of this clone. The chain links TRBV23-1 to TRBJ1-5; possible D gene TRBD1, 6 bases. TRBV23-1 is sorted into the ORF group, with uncertain function. This CDR3 region has 14 residues. V was cut by 11 bases and J by 0 bases, with 14 bases left in between. As DNA, the CDR3 is TGCGCCCGAGGAGACAGGTATAGCAATCAGCCCCAGCATTTT. Translation gives CARGDRYSNQPQHF.

This clone was observed many times. V gene TRBV12-3 or TRBV12-4 combines with J gene TRBJ2-1; 8 positions match TRBD1. The V gene end was trimmed by 6 bases and the J gene end by 9 bases; junction bases not matched to a gene: 7. The CDR3 runs to 13 residues. CDR3 sequence (DNA): TGTGCCAGCAGCCACCAGGGGGCCCTTGAGCAGTTCTTC. It yields the protein CASSHQGALEQFF.

Ten or more counts support this clone. The V and J genes are TRBV12-3 or TRBV12-4 and TRBJ1-1; possibly TRBD1 for D (5 bases). The CDR3 loop spans 14 amino acids. V was shortened by 1 base and J by 4 bases, with 10 bases between the two germline ends. The CDR3, as DNA: TGTGCCAGCAGTTTAGAGCAGGGTGCCACTGAAGCTTTCTTT. Residues: CASSLEQGATEAFF.

This clone was detected ten times or more. The V and J genes are TRBV28 and TRBJ1-5; maybe TRBD1 (5 bases). The CDR3 runs to 15 residues. The V end lost 6 bases, the J end lost 3 bases, and 15 bases lay between the germline ends. Germline CDR1 MDHEN, CDR2 SYDVKM. The DNA of the CDR3 is TGTGCCAGCAGCGTAAGTGACAGATACAATCAGCCCCAGCATTTT. Translation: CASSVSDRYNQPQHF.